Shown below are 5 T cell receptor beta chains from a single sample sequenced in a study of beta chain features in type 1 diabetes. Study-wide findings and caveats: Moderate yet significant TCRB CDR3 shortening was seen in Type 1 diabetes patients in all four CD4+ subsets.

These receptors' targets are unknown. Every isolated RNA sample was fully reverse transcribed, so sequencing captured expressed TCRB transcripts. Measured with immunoSEQ multiplex PCR; TCRdb has only the in-frame clones, and not every one. The top ten clones hold 0.5% to 0.6% of a sample with around 97,000 clones, about 26% of them seen once. Sequencing was done on a sample of central memory CD4+ T cells from blood. These receptors all stem from a woman aged 18-30 years with type 1 diabetes.

The chain employs TRBV28 and TRBJ2-7; tentative D call: TRBD2 (5 bases). The length of the CDR3 is 12 residues. The germline gives CDR1 MDHEN, CDR2 SYDVKM. Trimming pared 2 bases from V and 8 bases from J, leaving 10 bases between. The DNA of the CDR3 is TGTGCCAGCAGTTTAGTCGGGAAGAAGCAGTACTTC. It codes for CASSLVGKKQYF.

Only a few counts were recorded for this clone. The rearrangement joins TRBV2 to TRBJ2-6, with 7 bases identical to TRBD1. The CDR3 consists of 15 residues. Per the germline V gene, CDR1 is SNHLY and CDR2 is FYNNEI. V lost 7 bases, J lost 3 bases, and 6 bases stayed unmatched. The DNA for the CDR3 is TGTGCCAGCACCACAGGGGAGAGTGGGGCCAACGTCCTGACTTTC. It specifies CASTTGESGANVLTF.

This clone has more than one count but fewer than ten. The chain carries TRBV10-3 and TRBJ1-5, with TRBD1 matching over 8 bases. The CDR3 consists of 14 residues. The germline V gene encodes CDR1 ENHRY and CDR2 SYGVKD. Losses at the gene ends were 4 bases for V and 3 bases for J; bases not matched to a gene: 2. The CDR3 loop reads CAISGTGTNQPQHF. The CDR3 DNA reads TGTGCCATCAGTGGGACAGGGACCAATCAGCCCCAGCATTTT.

This clone was counted a few times. J is TRBJ2-3 and V is TRBV5-6, with a tentative D call TRBD2 (7 bases). The V gene's germline CDR1 is SGHDT and CDR2 YYEEEE. The CDR3 is 15 amino acids. Deletions cut 0 bases from V and 2 bases from J, with 10 bases between. Here the CDR3 reads CASSLVAGATDTQYF. The CDR3 DNA is TGTGCCAGCAGCTTGGTTGCGGGGGCCACAGATACGCAGTATTTT.

Many counts were recorded for this clone. The rearrangement uses TRBV6-6 and TRBJ2-7, with D perhaps matching TRBD1 (5 bases). CDR3 length: 14 residues. CDR1 is MNHNY, CDR2 SVGAGI, per germline (reference sequence). Trimming left V 2 bases short and J 3 bases short, with 11 bases between. CDR3 nucleotides: TGTGCCAGCAGTTACATTGGGCAGGGCTACGAGCAGTACTTC. Translated, it gives CASSYIGQGYEQYF.